These 20 T cell receptor beta chains were all obtained from the same sample, sequenced in a study of T cells in Graves' hyperthyroidism and ophthalmopathy. Using RNA transcripts as the source, TCR beta CDR3 regions were amplified. HTBI primers were the set used in a first-round RT-PCR of the TCR CDR3. TCRdb itself ran the multiplex PCR reads through MiXCR, one entry per CDR3 protein. The table records about 290,000 distinct CDR3 sequences, 16% of them present only once. Sequencing input: blood. These receptors all stem from a young man with Graves' hyperthyroidism.

In this sample, this clonotype turned up many times. The chain has TRBV12-3 or TRBV12-4 and TRBJ2-5; no clear D. The CDR3 is made up of 16 amino acids. The V and J ends lost 3 bases and 1 base respectively, with 15 bases between them. CDR3 loop: CASSFPGHYAQETQYF. The CDR3 DNA reads TGTGCCAGCAGTTTTCCCGGGCACTATGCCCAAGAGACCCAGTACTTC.

This clonotype has ten or more counts. J is TRBJ2-2 and V is TRBV6-1; unclear D gene. Germline assignment: CDR1 MNHNS and CDR2 SASEGT. Trimming removed 4 bases at V and 3 bases at J, with 6 bases between. The length of the CDR3 is 13 residues. The DNA for the CDR3 is TGTGCCAGCAGTGTCCCTTACACCGGGGAGCTGTTTTTT. Translating it yields CASSVPYTGELFF.

At least ten counts were recorded for this clonotype. The genes are TRBV28 and TRBJ2-7; weak D call: TRBD1 (6 bases). Trimming stripped 9 bases from V and 4 bases from J, with 19 bases between. This CDR3 comprises 14 residues. Germline V gene sequence: CDR1 MDHEN, CDR2 SYDVKM. The CDR3 sequence: CASSRAGRGYEQYF. The CDR3 coding sequence is TGTGCCAGTTCCCGGGCGGGCAGGGGTTACGAGCAGTACTTC. The whole variable domain, remainder taken from reference TRBV28 and TRBJ2-7, is DVKVTQSSRYLVKRTGEKVFLECVQDMDHENMFWYRQDPGLGLRLIYFSYDVKMKEKGDIPEGYSVSREKKERFSLILESASTNQTSMYLCASSRAGRGYEQYFGPGTRLTVT.

This clonotype appeared many times. The chain carries TRBV6-1 and TRBJ2-2, with a tentative D call TRBD2 (6 bases). The germline gives CDR1 MNHNS, CDR2 SASEGT. With 6 bases removed from V and 0 bases from J, the gap between germline ends came to 8 bases. This CDR3 contains 14 residues. CDR3: CASRWGANTGELFF. The DNA for the CDR3 is TGTGCCAGCAGGTGGGGGGCGAACACCGGGGAGCTGTTTTTT.

The V call is TRBV20-1, the J call TRBJ1-3; D uncertain. The CDR3 is 12 amino acids. The germline V gene encodes CDR1 DFQATT and CDR2 SNEGSKA (reference sequence). V was pared by 3 bases and J by 5 bases, with 8 bases between. The CDR3 sequence is CSASLLRNTIYF. The CDR3 nucleotides read TGCAGTGCTAGCCTCTTAAGAAACACCATATATTTT.

At least ten counts were recorded for this clonotype. V gene TRBV13 combines with J gene TRBJ1-1; TRBD1 is a possible D gene (5 bases). The germline V gene has CDR1 PRHDT and CDR2 FYEKMQ (reference sequence). This CDR3 region has 14 residues. The V gene lost 5 bases and the J gene lost 6 bases, with 16 bases spanning the gap. CDR3 nucleotide sequence: TGTGCCAGCAGCCCCAGGCAGGGAGTCGCTGAAGCTTTCTTT. This gives the protein CASSPRQGVAEAFF.

This clonotype came up many times. V usage is TRBV18 and J usage is TRBJ2-3; D is uncertain. The CDR3 totals 15 residues. V dropped 0 bases and J dropped 5 bases, with 12 bases sitting between them. Germline CDR1 and CDR2: KGHSH and LQKENI. CDR3 amino acids: CASSPPLGTGDTQYF. The CDR3 DNA reads TGTGCCAGCTCACCACCTCTTGGCACCGGAGATACGCAGTATTTT.

The sample holds one count of this clonotype. This chain connects TRBV28 to TRBJ2-1; maybe TRBD1 (6 bases). The CDR3 spans 12 residues. V gave up 5 bases and J gave up 9 bases, with 11 bases separating them. CDR1 and CDR2 (germline): MDHEN, SYDVKM. CDR3 in DNA: TGTGCCAGCAGTCTACAGGGTCTTGAGCAGTTCTTC. Protein sequence: CASSLQGLEQFF. Full variable domain (remainder filled in from reference TRBV28 and TRBJ2-1): DVKVTQSSRYLVKRTGEKVFLECVQDMDHENMFWYRQDPGLGLRLIYFSYDVKMKEKGDIPEGYSVSREKKERFSLILESASTNQTSMYLCASSLQGLEQFFGPGTRLTVL.

This clonotype was detected many times. V is TRBV2 and J is TRBJ2-3; 12 bases fit TRBD2. CDR1 is SNHLY and CDR2 is FYNNEI in the germline V gene. Trimming cost V 10 bases and J 4 bases; bases outside gene matches: 18. CDR3 size: 18 residues. CDR3 region: CATLEGWKTSGRADTQYF. DNA of the CDR3: TGTGCCACCTTGGAGGGCTGGAAGACTAGCGGGAGAGCAGATACGCAGTATTTT.

The V call is TRBV30, the J call TRBJ1-2; a weak D match, TRBD1 (6 bases). The CDR3 totals 18 residues. Deletions cut 3 bases from V and 9 bases from J, with 32 bases between. Per the germline V gene, CDR1 is GTSNPN and CDR2 is SVGIG (reference sequence). CDR3 in DNA: TGTGCCTGGAGACCTCGTCGGGGGGAGTCAGGGGCTTTAAGGAGCTACACCTTC. This translates into CAWRPRRGESGALRSYTF.

The table lists this clonotype with many counts. V gene TRBV29-1 combines with J gene TRBJ1-1; no reliable D call. The V gene lost 3 bases and the J gene lost 5 bases, with 10 bases spanning the gap. Germline V gene lookup returns CDR1 SQVTM and CDR2 ANQGSEA. This CDR3 is 12 amino acids long. CDR3 in DNA: TGCAGCGTTGAGGAGGGCAAGACTGAAGCTTTCTTT. This translates into CSVEEGKTEAFF. Based on the CDR3 plus reference TRBV29-1 and TRBJ1-1, the full variable domain is SAVISQKPSRDICQRGTSLTIQCQVDSQVTMMFWYRQQPGQSLTLIATANQGSEATYESGFVIDKFPISRPNLTFSTLTVSNMSPEDSSIYLCSVEEGKTEAFFGQGTRLTVV.

At least ten counts were recorded for this clonotype. V gene TRBV3-1 combines with J gene TRBJ2-1, with D possibly being TRBD1 (5 bases). The germline CDR1 and CDR2 sequences are LGHDT and YNNKEL (reference sequence). The CDR3 length is 14 residues. The ends were cut back, 2 bases at V and 10 bases at J, with 15 bases in the middle. The CDR3 bases are TGTGCCAGCAGCCAATTCATCACAGGCAGCGAGCAGTTCTTC. It specifies CASSQFITGSEQFF.

Concerning this clonotype itself: A much more abundant neighbour one base away suggests this may be a read error. This chain joins TRBV28 and TRBJ1-1, with D perhaps matching TRBD1 (6 bases). The CDR3 spans 16 residues. The ends were cut back, 1 base at V and 0 bases at J, with 12 bases in the middle. Germline assignment: CDR1 MDHEN and CDR2 SYDVKM. CDR3 sequence (DNA): TGTGCCAGCAGTTTATTCCGACAGGAGATGAACACTGAAGCTTTCTTT. Its translation is CASSLFRQEMNTEAFF.

In DNA, the CDR3 is TGTGCCAGCAGTACAGGGGGAAGTAGCAATCAGCCCCAGCATTTT. Its protein product is CASSTGGSSNQPQHF. This rearrangement joins TRBV6-1 to TRBJ1-5, with 8 bases fitting TRBD1. Per the germline V gene, CDR1 is MNHNS and CDR2 is SASEGT. The CDR3 length is 15 residues. The junction had 3 bases not matched to a gene; V was cut back by 5 bases and J by 0 bases.

This clonotype was picked up many times. One end of the junction does not line up with germline, which may come from a read error. This rearrangement joins TRBV27 to TRBJ2-7, with TRBD2 as a possible D gene (6 bases). The CDR3 totals 14 residues. Germline assignment: CDR1 MNHEY and CDR2 SMNVEV (reference sequence). In DNA, the CDR3 is TGCGCCAGCAGCTTGTCGGGAGAGTCGTACGAGCAGTACTTC. Translating gives CASSLSGESYEQYF.

This clonotype showed up just a few times. This sequence joins TRBV7-9 and TRBJ1-2, with D perhaps matching TRBD1 (5 bases). The CDR3 spans 14 residues. V was cut by 4 bases and J by 1 base, with 10 bases left in between. Germline lookup yields CDR1 SEHNR and CDR2 FQNEAQ (reference sequence). CDR3 residues: CASSSETVNYGYTF. The CDR3 coding sequence is TGTGCCAGCAGCTCGGAGACAGTTAACTATGGCTACACCTTC.

About this clonotype: This may stem from a read error, because a much larger clone lies one nucleotide away. This chain connects TRBV30 to TRBJ1-1; no definite D call. The CDR3 totals 11 residues. Germline CDR1 and CDR2: GTSNPN and SVGIG (reference sequence). The V and J ends lost 0 bases and 5 bases respectively, with 4 bases between them. As DNA, the CDR3 is TGTGCCTGGAGTGTAAAGACTGAAGCTTTCTTT. Residues: CAWSVKTEAFF.

This sequence joins TRBV2 and TRBJ2-1; TRBD2 matches 9 bases. V lost 11 bases to trimming and J lost 2 bases; unmatched junction nucleotides: 19. CDR3 size: 18 residues. The germline V gene encodes CDR1 SNHLY and CDR2 FYNNEI. The CDR3 reads CAGGRRTSGRFAYNEQFF. The CDR3 bases are TGTGCCGGGGGTAGGAGGACCAGCGGGAGGTTTGCCTACAATGAGCAGTTCTTC.

This rearrangement joins TRBV25-1 to TRBJ1-2; TRBD1 is a possible D gene (6 bases). Germline V gene sequence: CDR1 MGHDK, CDR2 SYGVNS. The CDR3 consists of 14 residues. The V and J ends lost 3 bases and 0 bases respectively, with 8 bases between them. The CDR3, as DNA: TGTGCCAGCAGTGAGGACAGAGCTAACTATGGCTACACCTTC. Translated, it gives CASSEDRANYGYTF.

CDR3 coding DNA: TGCGCCAGCAGCTGGACCGGTGGGGGCGCGGATGGCTACACCTTC. Translation gives CASSWTGGGADGYTF. This sequence joins TRBV5-1 and TRBJ1-2; D might be TRBD1 (6 bases). V dropped 3 bases and J dropped 6 bases, with 18 bases sitting between them. This CDR3 spans 15 amino acids. CDR1 SGHRS and CDR2 YFSETQ come from the germline V gene.